Listed here is a single T cell receptor beta chain. The antigen is undetermined. Germline assignment: CDR1 MNHEY and CDR2 SMNVEV (reference sequence). Trimming removed 2 bases from V and 4 bases from J, with 14 bases in between. This CDR3 has 15 residues. TCRdb's table, derived via immunoSEQ multiplex PCR, lists solely in-frame clones and lacks some. The sample lists 10,000 to 15,000 clones; roughly 83% were seen once. Described time point: cycle 4 day 1 (C4D1), after 6 weeks of nivolumab. There was relapse after autologous stem cell transplantation in every patient, and there was variation in brentuximab vedotin exposure. Out of thawed PBMCs, magnetic negative selection purified CD4+ T cells. This record comes from a study of PD-1 blockade in classical Hodgkin lymphoma. Points from the study as a whole: A reduction in baseline TCR diversity was reportedly seen in newly diagnosed patients relative to healthy donors. Later analyses included only patients treated at least 1 year post-ASCT. Partial responders and progressors had significantly lower baseline TCR diversity.

The sequence derives from a human donor with classical Hodgkin lymphoma. The sequenced sample was CD4+ T cells from blood, obtained before the fourth cycle of nivolumab. The rearrangement uses TRBV27 and TRBJ1-2; D is perhaps TRBD1 (5 bases). The CDR3 sequence is CASSLRAGEGYGYTF. The CDR3 DNA sequence: TGTGCCAGCAGTTTACGGGCGGGGGAAGGCTATGGCTACACCTTC.